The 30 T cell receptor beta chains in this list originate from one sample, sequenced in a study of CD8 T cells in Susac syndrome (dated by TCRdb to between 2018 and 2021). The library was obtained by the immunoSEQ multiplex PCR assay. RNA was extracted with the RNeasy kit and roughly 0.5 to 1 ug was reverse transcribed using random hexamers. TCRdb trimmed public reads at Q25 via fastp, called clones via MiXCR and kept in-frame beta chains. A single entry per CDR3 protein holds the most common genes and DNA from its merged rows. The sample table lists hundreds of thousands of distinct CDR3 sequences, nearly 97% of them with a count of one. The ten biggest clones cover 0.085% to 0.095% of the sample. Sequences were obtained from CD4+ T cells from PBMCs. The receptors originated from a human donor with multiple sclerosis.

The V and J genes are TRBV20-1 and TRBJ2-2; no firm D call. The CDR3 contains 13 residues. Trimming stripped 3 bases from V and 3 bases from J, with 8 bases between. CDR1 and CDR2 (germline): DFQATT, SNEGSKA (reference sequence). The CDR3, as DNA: TGCAGTGCTAGCCGGGCCTACACCGGGGAGCTGTTTTTT. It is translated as CSASRAYTGELFF.

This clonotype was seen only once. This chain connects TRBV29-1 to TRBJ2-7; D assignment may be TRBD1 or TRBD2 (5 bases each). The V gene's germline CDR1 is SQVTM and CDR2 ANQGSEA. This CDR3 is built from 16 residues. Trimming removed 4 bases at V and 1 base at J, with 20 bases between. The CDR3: CSVVGAGTMVSYEQYF. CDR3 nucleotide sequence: TGCAGCGTTGTTGGGGCAGGGACGATGGTTTCCTACGAGCAGTACTTC.

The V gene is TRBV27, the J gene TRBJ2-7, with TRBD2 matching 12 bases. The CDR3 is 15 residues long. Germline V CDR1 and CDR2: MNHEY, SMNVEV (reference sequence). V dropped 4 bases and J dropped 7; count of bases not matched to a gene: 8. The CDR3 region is CASSYLAGGPREQYF. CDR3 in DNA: TGTGCCAGCAGTTATCTAGCGGGAGGGCCGAGGGAGCAGTACTTC.

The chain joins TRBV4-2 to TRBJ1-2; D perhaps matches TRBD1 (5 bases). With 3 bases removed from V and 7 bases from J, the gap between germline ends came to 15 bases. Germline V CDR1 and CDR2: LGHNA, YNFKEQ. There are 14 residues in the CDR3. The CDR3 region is CASSHPEGQGGYTF. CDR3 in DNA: TGTGCCAGCAGCCATCCCGAGGGGCAGGGTGGCTACACCTTC.

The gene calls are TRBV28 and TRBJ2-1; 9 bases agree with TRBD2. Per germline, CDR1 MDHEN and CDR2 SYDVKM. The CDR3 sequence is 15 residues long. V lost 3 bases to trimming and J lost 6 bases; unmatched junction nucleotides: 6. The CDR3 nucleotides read TGTGCCAGCAGTTTGAGCGGGAGGAGAGGCAATGAGCAGTTCTTC. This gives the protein CASSLSGRRGNEQFF. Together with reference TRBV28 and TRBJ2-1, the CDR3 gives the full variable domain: DVKVTQSSRYLVKRTGEKVFLECVQDMDHENMFWYRQDPGLGLRLIYFSYDVKMKEKGDIPEGYSVSREKKERFSLILESASTNQTSMYLCASSLSGRRGNEQFFGPGTRLTVL.

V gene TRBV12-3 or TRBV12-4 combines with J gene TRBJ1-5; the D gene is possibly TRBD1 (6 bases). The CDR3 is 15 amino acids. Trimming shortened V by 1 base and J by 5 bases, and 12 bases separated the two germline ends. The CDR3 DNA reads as TGTGCCAGCAGTTTAGATACAGGGAGGCATCAGCCCCAGCATTTT. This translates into CASSLDTGRHQPQHF.

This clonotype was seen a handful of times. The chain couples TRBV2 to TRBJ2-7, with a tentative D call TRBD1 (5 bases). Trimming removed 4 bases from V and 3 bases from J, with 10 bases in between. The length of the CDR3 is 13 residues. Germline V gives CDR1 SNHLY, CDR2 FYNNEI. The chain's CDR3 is CASSGQGYYEQYF. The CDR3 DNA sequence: TGTGCCAGCAGTGGTCAGGGCTACTACGAGCAGTACTTC.

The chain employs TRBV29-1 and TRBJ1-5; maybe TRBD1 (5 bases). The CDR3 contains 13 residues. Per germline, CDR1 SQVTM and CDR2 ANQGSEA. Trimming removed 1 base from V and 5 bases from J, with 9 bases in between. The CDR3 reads CSVEGGGDQPQHF. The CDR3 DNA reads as TGCAGCGTTGAAGGTGGAGGGGATCAGCCCCAGCATTTT.

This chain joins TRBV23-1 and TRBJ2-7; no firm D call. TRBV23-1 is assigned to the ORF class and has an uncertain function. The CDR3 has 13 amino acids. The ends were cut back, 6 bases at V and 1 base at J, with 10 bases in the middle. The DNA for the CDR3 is TGCGCCAGCAGACAAGACCCTTCCTACGAGCAGTACTTC. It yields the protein CASRQDPSYEQYF.

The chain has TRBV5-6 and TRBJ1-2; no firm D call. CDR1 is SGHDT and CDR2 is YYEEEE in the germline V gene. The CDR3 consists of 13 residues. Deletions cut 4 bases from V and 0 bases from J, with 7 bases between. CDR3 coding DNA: TGTGCCAGCAGCCCCGAGCCTAACTATGGCTACACCTTC. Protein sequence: CASSPEPNYGYTF.

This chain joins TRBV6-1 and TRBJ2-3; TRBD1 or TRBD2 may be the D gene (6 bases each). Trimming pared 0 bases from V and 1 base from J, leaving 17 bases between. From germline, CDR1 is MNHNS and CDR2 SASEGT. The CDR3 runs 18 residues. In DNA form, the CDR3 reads TGTGCCAGCAGTGAAGCCGCGGTCGGGGGCATTGGCACAGATACGCAGTATTTT. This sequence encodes CASSEAAVGGIGTDTQYF.

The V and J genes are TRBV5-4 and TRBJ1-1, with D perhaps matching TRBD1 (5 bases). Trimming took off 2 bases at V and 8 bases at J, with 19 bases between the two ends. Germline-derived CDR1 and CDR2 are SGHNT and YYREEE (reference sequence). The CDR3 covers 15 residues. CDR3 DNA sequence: TGTGCCAGCAGCTTCTCCCGGGTCTTGGGGACCGAAGCTTTCTTT. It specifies CASSFSRVLGTEAFF. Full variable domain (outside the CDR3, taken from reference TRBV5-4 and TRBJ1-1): ETGVTQSPTHLIKTRGQQVTLRCSSQSGHNTVSWYQQALGQGPQFIFQYYREEENGRGNFPPRFSGLQFPNYSSELNVNALELDDSALYLCASSFSRVLGTEAFFGQGTRLTVV.

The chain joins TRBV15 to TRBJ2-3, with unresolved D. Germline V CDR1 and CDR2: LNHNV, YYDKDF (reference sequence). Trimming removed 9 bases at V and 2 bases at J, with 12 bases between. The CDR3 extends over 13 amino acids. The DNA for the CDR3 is TGTGCCACGTCGACTGGAGACACAGATACGCAGTATTTT. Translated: CATSTGDTDTQYF.

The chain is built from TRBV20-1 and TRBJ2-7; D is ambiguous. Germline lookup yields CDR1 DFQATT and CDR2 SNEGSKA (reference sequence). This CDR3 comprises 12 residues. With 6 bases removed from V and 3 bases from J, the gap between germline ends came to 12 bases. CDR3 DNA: TGCAGTGCCCGAACGCTAAGCTACGAGCAGTACTTC. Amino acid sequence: CSARTLSYEQYF.

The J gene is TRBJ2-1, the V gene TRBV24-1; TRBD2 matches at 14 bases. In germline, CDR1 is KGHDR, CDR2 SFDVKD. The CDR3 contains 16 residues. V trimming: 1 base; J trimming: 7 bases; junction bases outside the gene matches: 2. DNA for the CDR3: TGTGCCACCAGTGATTTCGGACTAGCGGGAGGAAATGAGCAGTTCTTC. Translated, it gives CATSDFGLAGGNEQFF.

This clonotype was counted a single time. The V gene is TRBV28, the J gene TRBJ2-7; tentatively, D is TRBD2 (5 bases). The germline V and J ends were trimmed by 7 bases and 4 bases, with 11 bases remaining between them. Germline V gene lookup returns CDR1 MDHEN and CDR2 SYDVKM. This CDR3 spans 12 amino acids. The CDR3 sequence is CASTQRRYEQYF. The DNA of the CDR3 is TGTGCCAGCACCCAGAGGAGGTACGAGCAGTACTTC.

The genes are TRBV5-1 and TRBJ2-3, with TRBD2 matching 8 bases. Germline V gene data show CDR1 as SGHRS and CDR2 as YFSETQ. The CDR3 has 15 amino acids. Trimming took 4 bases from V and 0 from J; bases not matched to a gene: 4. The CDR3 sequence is CASSPGGASTDTQYF. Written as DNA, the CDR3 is TGCGCCAGCAGCCCGGGGGGGGCTAGCACAGATACGCAGTATTTT.

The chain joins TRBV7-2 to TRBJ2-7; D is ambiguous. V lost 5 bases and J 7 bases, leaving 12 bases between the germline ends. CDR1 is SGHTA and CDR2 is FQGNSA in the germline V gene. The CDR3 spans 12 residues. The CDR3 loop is CASSPYGREQYF. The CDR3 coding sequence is TGTGCCAGCAGCCCGTACGGGCGGGAGCAGTACTTC.

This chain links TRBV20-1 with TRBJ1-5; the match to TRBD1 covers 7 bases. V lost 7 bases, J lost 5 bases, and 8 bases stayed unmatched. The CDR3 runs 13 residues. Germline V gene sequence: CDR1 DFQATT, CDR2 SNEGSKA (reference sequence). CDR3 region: CSVSNRGDQPQHF. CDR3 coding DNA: TGCAGTGTTTCGAACAGGGGCGATCAGCCCCAGCATTTT.

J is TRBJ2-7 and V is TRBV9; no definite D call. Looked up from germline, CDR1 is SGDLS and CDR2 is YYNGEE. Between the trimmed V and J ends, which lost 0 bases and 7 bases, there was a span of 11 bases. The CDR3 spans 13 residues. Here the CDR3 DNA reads TGTGCCAGCAGCGTAGGTATCTTGGAGGAGCAGTACTTC. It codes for CASSVGILEEQYF.

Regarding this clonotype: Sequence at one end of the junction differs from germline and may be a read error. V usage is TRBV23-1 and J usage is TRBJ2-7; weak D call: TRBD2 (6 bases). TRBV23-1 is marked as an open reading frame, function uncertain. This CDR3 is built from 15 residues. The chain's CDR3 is CASSQSGRGSGEQYF. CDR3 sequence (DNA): TGCGCCAGCAGTCAATCGGGGCGGGGCTCGGGAGAGCAATACTTC.

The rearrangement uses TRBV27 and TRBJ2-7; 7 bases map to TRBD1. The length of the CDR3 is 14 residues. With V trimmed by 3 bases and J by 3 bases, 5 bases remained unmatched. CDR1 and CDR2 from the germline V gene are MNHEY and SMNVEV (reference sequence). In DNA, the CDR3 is TGTGCCAGCAGTTTGGACAGGTACATCTACGAGCAGTACTTC. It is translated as CASSLDRYIYEQYF.

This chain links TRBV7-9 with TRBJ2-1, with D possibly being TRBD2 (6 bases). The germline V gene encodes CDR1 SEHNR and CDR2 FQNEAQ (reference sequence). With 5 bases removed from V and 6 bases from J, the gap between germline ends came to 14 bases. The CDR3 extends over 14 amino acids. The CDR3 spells CASSPDGSRNEQFF. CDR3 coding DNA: TGTGCCAGCAGCCCGGACGGGAGCCGCAATGAGCAGTTCTTC.

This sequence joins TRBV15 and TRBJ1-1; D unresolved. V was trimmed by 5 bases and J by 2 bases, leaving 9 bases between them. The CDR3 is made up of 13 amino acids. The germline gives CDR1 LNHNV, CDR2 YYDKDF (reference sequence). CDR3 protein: CATSVWGNTEAFF. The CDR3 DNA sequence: TGTGCCACCAGCGTCTGGGGTAACACTGAAGCTTTCTTT.

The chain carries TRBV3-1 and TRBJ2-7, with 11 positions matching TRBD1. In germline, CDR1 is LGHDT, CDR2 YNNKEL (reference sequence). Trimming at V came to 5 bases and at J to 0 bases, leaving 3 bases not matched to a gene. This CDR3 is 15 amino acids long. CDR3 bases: TGTGCCAGCAGCTCCGGACAGGGGGCCTCCTACGAGCAGTACTTC. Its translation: CASSSGQGASYEQYF.

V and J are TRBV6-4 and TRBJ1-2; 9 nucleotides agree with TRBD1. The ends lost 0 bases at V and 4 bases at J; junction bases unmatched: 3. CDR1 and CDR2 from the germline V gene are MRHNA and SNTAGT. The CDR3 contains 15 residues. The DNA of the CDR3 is TGTGCCAGCAGTGACTCGGGACAGGGTGTCTATGGCTACACCTTC. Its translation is CASSDSGQGVYGYTF.

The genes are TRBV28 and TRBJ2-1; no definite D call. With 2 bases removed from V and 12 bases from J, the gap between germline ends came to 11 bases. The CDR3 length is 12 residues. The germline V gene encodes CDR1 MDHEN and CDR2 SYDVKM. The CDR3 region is CASSLISGLQFF. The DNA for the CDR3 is TGTGCCAGCAGTTTAATTAGTGGATTGCAGTTCTTC.

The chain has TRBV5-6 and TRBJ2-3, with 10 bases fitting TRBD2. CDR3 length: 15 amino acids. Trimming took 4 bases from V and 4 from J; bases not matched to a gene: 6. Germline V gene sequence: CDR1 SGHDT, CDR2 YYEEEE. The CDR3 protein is CASSLLAGGSDTQYF. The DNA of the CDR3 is TGTGCCAGCAGCCTGTTAGCGGGAGGATCAGATACGCAGTATTTT.

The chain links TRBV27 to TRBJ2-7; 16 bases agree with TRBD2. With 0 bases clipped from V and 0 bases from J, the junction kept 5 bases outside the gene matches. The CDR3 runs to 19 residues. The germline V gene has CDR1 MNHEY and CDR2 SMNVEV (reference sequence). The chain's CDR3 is CASSLSGLAGGRASYEQYF. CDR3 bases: TGTGCCAGCAGTTTATCGGGACTAGCGGGAGGGCGTGCCTCCTACGAGCAGTACTTC.

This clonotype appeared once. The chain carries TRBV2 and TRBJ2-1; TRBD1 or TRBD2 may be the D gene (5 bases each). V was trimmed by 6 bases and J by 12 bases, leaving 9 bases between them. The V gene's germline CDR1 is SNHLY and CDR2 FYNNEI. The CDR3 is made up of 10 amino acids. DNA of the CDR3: TGTGCCAGCAGGGGGGATCTGCAGTTCTTC. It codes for CASRGDLQFF. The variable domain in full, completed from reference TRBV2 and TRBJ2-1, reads EPEVTQTPSHQVTQMGQEVILRCVPISNHLYFYWYRQILGQKVEFLVSFYNNEISEKSEIFDDQFSVERPDGSNFTLKIRSTKLEDSAMYFCASRGDLQFFGPGTRLTVL.